This T cell receptor (beta chain) emerged from a study of CD8+CD57+ T cells in acquired aplastic anemia. The overall study: Sorted CD4+ and CD8+ cells yielded around 3 ug of DNA on average. Healthy donors had, on average, approximately 9.9 million reads for their CD4+ cells. Study-wide points: Patients shared twenty-nine CD8+ CDR3 sequences with controls. Levels of CD8+ Simpson's diversity were not significantly distinct in patients versus controls.

Trimming left V 6 bases short and J 7 bases short, with 15 bases between. The CDR3 consists of 13 residues. Germline-derived CDR1 and CDR2 are LNHDA and SQIVND (reference sequence). This clonotype was counted between two and nine times. Its antigen remains unknown. Both TCR beta VDJ combination and CDR3 sequence profiling were carried out. Genomic DNA was the template for this profiling. In TCRdb, the reads were re-called with MiXCR into one record per CDR3 protein. In the table there are approximately 170,000 distinct CDR3 sequences, 60% to 70% of which are singletons. This TCR derives from a human donor in good health. Input material: sorted CD4+, CD8+, or CD8+CD57+ T cells (not recorded which) from PBMCs. The chain combines TRBV19 with TRBJ1-1, with D possibly matching TRBD1 (6 bases). The CDR3 DNA follows: TGTGCCAGTAGAGGGGGTTGGGCCAGTGAAGCTTTCTTT. Translating it yields CASRGGWASEAFF.